The present T cell receptor beta chain was sequenced within a study of T cells in tuberculosis. The table came from immunoSEQ multiplex PCR; TCRdb's copy has only in-frame clones and leaves some out. The repertoire holds 30,000 to 35,000 clones, with around 90% as singletons. There are 12 residues in the CDR3. V lost 6 bases to trimming and J lost 3 bases, with 9 bases between them. Germline loops: CDR1 SGDLS, CDR2 YYNGEE. The chain employs TRBV9 and TRBJ1-2; D not resolved. Sequenced sample: PBMCs. The TCR originated in a donor between 10 and 29 years old with latent tuberculosis or without tuberculosis infection. Some clones in this sample may be carry-over from other donors' samples. The CDR3 nucleotides read TGTGCCAGCACCCAGGATCACTATGGCTACACCTTC. It codes for CASTQDHYGYTF.